A single sample gave rise to the 12 T cell receptor beta chains below, sequenced in a study of blood T cell repertoires in COVID-19. Sequencing used immunoSEQ multiplex PCR; TCRdb keeps in-frame clones, though not all of them. The repertoire holds approximately 74,000 clones, 85% to 90% seen once, with less than 2% in the top ten. Sample: peripheral blood. These receptors originate from a woman of 80 years or more with active or convalescent COVID-19.

The chain uses TRBV6-5 and TRBJ1-3, with TRBD1 matching 7 bases. After removal of 4 bases from V and 4 bases from J, the junction contained 7 bases not matched to a gene. The germline V gene has CDR1 MNHEY and CDR2 SVGAGI. This CDR3 is built from 15 residues. The CDR3 DNA is TGTGCCAGCAGTTCTACGACAGGGTACGGAAACACCATATATTTT. Its translation is CASSSTTGYGNTIYF.

The chain links TRBV4-2 to TRBJ2-3; D is undetermined. The CDR3 totals 15 residues. The V end lost 4 bases, the J end lost 0 bases, and 11 bases lay between the germline ends. Germline assignment: CDR1 LGHNA and CDR2 YNFKEQ. The CDR3 nucleotides read TGTGCCAGCAGCCCTGCTAGTCCGAGCACAGATACGCAGTATTTT. Translating gives CASSPASPSTDTQYF.

V is TRBV6-2 or TRBV6-3 and J is TRBJ2-2; 7 bases match TRBD1. Germline CDR1 is MNHEY and CDR2 is SVGEGT. Trimming removed 7 bases from V and 3 bases from J; junction bases left unmatched: 11. There are 16 residues in the CDR3. The CDR3 loop reads CASTPNRGRDTGELFF. The DNA for the CDR3 is TGTGCCAGCACCCCAAACAGGGGAAGAGACACCGGGGAGCTGTTTTTT.

V usage is TRBV5-6 and J usage is TRBJ1-2, with D possibly TRBD1 on 5 matching bases. Trimming stripped 3 bases from V and 11 bases from J, with 23 bases between. Germline V gene data show CDR1 as SGHDT and CDR2 as YYEEEE. This CDR3 contains 15 residues. The chain's CDR3 is CASSSLAGGGSFYTF. The CDR3, as DNA: TGTGCCAGCAGCTCATTGGCGGGGGGAGGGAGTTTTTACACCTTC.

V is TRBV4-3 and J is TRBJ2-7; TRBD2 is a possible D gene (6 bases). CDR3 length equals 16 residues. Germline V gene data show CDR1 as LGHNA and CDR2 as YSLEER. V was trimmed by 1 base and J by 3 bases, leaving 16 bases between them. CDR3 residues: CASSQVSAGRDYEQYF. Written as DNA, the CDR3 is TGCGCCAGCAGCCAAGTTTCCGCGGGGAGAGACTACGAGCAGTACTTC.

This clone has only a few counts. The rearrangement uses TRBV27 and TRBJ1-1, with D possibly being TRBD1 (5 bases). With 4 bases removed from V and 6 bases from J, the gap between germline ends came to 12 bases. The germline gives CDR1 MNHEY, CDR2 SMNVEV (reference sequence). CDR3 length equals 13 residues. This CDR3 reads CASSSGGLAEAFF. The CDR3 nucleotides read TGTGCCAGCAGTTCCGGGGGTCTAGCTGAAGCTTTCTTT.

The V gene is TRBV6-5, the J gene TRBJ1-5; TRBD1 might be the D (6 bases). CDR1 MNHEY and CDR2 SVGAGI come from the germline V gene. The CDR3 contains 13 residues. Trimming cost V 6 bases and J 6 bases, with 12 bases left between them. The CDR3 here is CASSTGTSQPQHF. The CDR3 nucleotides read TGTGCCAGCAGCACCGGGACAAGTCAGCCCCAGCATTTT.

Comments on this clone: Other DNA sequences within the sample encode an identical CDR3. The chain carries TRBV6-5 and TRBJ1-4; 9 bases map to TRBD1. The germline gives CDR1 MNHEY, CDR2 SVGAGI. The CDR3 loop spans 14 amino acids. J gave up 8 bases and V 4 bases, and 5 bases lay outside the gene matches. CDR3 in amino acids: CASSSGTGSEKLFF. The CDR3 DNA follows: TGTGCCAGCAGTTCCGGGACAGGGTCGGAAAAACTGTTTTTT.

This chain links TRBV9 with TRBJ1-2; TRBD1 aligns across 11 bases. The CDR3 runs to 16 residues. Germline values: CDR1 SGDLS, CDR2 YYNGEE. The J segment lost 7 bases and the V segment lost 0 bases, leaving 8 bases of the junction unmatched. The CDR3 DNA sequence: TGTGCCAGCAGCGTAGAGGGGACAGGGGGGATAGGTGGCTACACCTTC. Encoded protein: CASSVEGTGGIGGYTF. The variable domain in full, completed from reference TRBV9 and TRBJ1-2, reads DSGVTQTPKHLITATGQRVTLRCSPRSGDLSVYWYQQSLDQGLQFLIQYYNGEERAKGNILERFSAQQFPDLHSELNLSSLELGDSALYFCASSVEGTGGIGGYTFGSGTRLTVV.

This sequence joins TRBV10-3 and TRBJ2-1, with D maybe TRBD2 (6 bases). Germline V gives CDR1 ENHRY, CDR2 SYGVKD. This CDR3 comprises 12 residues. The V gene lost 8 bases and the J gene lost 7 bases, with 12 bases spanning the gap. This chain's CDR3 is CAIETGRNEQFF. Here the CDR3 DNA reads TGTGCCATCGAAACGGGGAGGAATGAGCAGTTCTTC.

V gene TRBV6-2 or TRBV6-3 combines with J gene TRBJ1-5, with 9 bases fitting TRBD1. Trimming at V came to 2 bases and at J to 4 bases, leaving 3 bases not matched to a gene. The CDR3 sequence is 15 residues long. Germline V gives CDR1 MNHEY, CDR2 SVGEGT. In nucleotides, the CDR3 is TGTGCCAGCAGTTACCGGGACAGGGTTAATCAGCCCCAGCATTTT. Amino acids: CASSYRDRVNQPQHF.

V and J are TRBV15 and TRBJ1-6; TRBD1 is a possible D gene (5 bases). The length of the CDR3 is 14 residues. V was cut by 8 bases and J by 5 bases, with 13 bases left in between. Germline lookup yields CDR1 LNHNV and CDR2 YYDKDF (reference sequence). Here the CDR3 DNA reads TGTGCCACCTTAAATGACAGCCATAATTCACCCCTCCACTTT. The encoded protein is CATLNDSHNSPLHF.